Presented here are 7 T cell receptor beta chains from one specimen sequenced in a study of blood T cell repertoires in COVID-19. Sequencing was performed with immunoSEQ multiplex PCR; in TCRdb, only in-frame clones are kept and a portion is missing. This table holds some 96,000 clones, 70% to 90% found once. The specimen sequenced was peripheral blood. The receptors derive from a human donor in a cohort sampled during active COVID-19.

The chain links TRBV6-5 to TRBJ2-3; 10 nucleotides line up with TRBD2. CDR1 and CDR2 (germline): MNHEY, SVGAGI. V dropped 4 bases and J dropped 4; count of bases not matched to a gene: 8. CDR3 length: 16 residues. DNA for the CDR3: TGTGCCAGCAGTTCCTTGAGCGGGAGGGGGTCAGATACGCAGTATTTT. It is translated as CASSSLSGRGSDTQYF.

The CDR3 coding sequence is TGTGCCAGTAACCCGGGACTAGCGGGAGAGACCCAGTACTTC. Residues: CASNPGLAGETQYF. V is TRBV19 and J is TRBJ2-5, with 12 bases matching TRBD2. V shed 7 bases and J 4 bases; nucleotides not matched to a gene: 4. Germline lookup yields CDR1 LNHDA and CDR2 SQIVND (reference sequence). The CDR3 is made up of 14 amino acids.

The table lists this clone with a count of one. The V and J genes are TRBV6-6 and TRBJ1-5; D is ambiguous. V was cut by 5 bases and J by 5 bases, with 10 bases left in between. The CDR3 sequence is 13 residues long. Germline CDR1 MNHNY, CDR2 SVGAGI (reference sequence). Here the CDR3 DNA reads TGTGCCAGCAGTCCAGGCATTCATCAGCCCCAGCATTTT. It encodes CASSPGIHQPQHF.

The CDR3 region has the DNA TGTGCCAGCAGCATGGGACAGGGTCAAGCCAAAAACATTCAGTACTTC. It codes for CASSMGQGQAKNIQYF. The rearrangement uses TRBV5-6 and TRBJ2-4; 9 bases line up with TRBD1. The CDR3 runs 16 residues. CDR1 SGHDT and CDR2 YYEEEE come from the germline V gene. The V segment lost 4 bases and the J segment 0 bases; nucleotides outside the gene matches: 5. The full variable domain, in which reference TRBV5-6 and TRBJ2-4 provide the parts outside the CDR3, is DAGVTQSPTHLIKTRGQQVTLRCSPKSGHDTVSWYQQALGQGPQFIFQYYEEEERQRGNFPDRFSGHQFPNYSSELNVNALLLGDSALYLCASSMGQGQAKNIQYFGAGTRLSVL.

In DNA form, the CDR3 reads TGTGCCTGGAGTATCGCGGGAGTGGGGGAGCAGTACTTC. As protein: CAWSIAGVGEQYF. The rearrangement uses TRBV30 and TRBJ2-7; 7 bases fit TRBD2. V was pared by 2 bases and J by 7 bases, with 8 bases of the junction left unmatched. This CDR3 is built from 13 residues. Germline V gene sequence: CDR1 GTSNPN, CDR2 SVGIG (reference sequence).

This rearrangement joins TRBV5-1 to TRBJ1-1, with 7 bases lining up with TRBD1. CDR1 is SGHRS and CDR2 is YFSETQ in the germline V gene. V lost 1 base, J lost 2 bases, and 5 bases stayed unmatched. This CDR3 contains 15 residues. The CDR3 sequence: CASSLLGTANTEAFF. CDR3 coding DNA: TGCGCCAGCAGCTTGTTAGGGACAGCTAACACTGAAGCTTTCTTT.

The table lists this clone with a few counts. This chain joins TRBV29-1 and TRBJ2-2; 10 bases agree with TRBD2. Per germline, CDR1 SQVTM and CDR2 ANQGSEA. The length of the CDR3 is 14 residues. V was pared by 6 bases and J by 4 bases, with 5 bases of the junction left unmatched. This CDR3 reads CSVVAGGTTGELFF. The CDR3 coding sequence is TGCAGCGTCGTAGCGGGAGGTACCACCGGGGAGCTGTTTTTT.